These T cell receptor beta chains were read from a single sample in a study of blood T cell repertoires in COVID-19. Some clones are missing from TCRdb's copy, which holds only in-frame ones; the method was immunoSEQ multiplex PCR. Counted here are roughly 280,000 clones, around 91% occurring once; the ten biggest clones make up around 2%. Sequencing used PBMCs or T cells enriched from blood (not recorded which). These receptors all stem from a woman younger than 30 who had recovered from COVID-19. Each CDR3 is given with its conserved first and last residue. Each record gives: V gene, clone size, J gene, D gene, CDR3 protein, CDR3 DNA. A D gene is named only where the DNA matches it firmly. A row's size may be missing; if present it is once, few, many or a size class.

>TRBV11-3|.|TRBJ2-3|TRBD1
CASSQRQGAIADTQYF
TGTGCCAGCAGCCAACGACAGGGGGCGATTGCAGATACGCAGTATTTT
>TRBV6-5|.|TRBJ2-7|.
CASSLGHVAYEQYF
TGTGCCAGCAGTTTAGGACATGTCGCTTACGAGCAGTACTTC
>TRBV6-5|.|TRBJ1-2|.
CASSYSRVAGRNF
TGTGCCAGCAGTTACTCCAGGGTGGCAGGGCGGAACTTC
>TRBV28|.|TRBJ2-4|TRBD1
CASSGTGSKNIQYF
TGTGCCAGCAGTGGGACAGGGTCCAAAAACATTCAGTACTTC
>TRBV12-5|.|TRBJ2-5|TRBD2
CASGTGTSGGEETQYF
TGTGCTAGTGGTACTGGGACTAGCGGGGGAGAAGAGACCCAGTACTTC
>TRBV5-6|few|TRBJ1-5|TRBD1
CASSRTGGVGQPQHF
TGTGCCAGCAGCCGGACAGGGGGGGTCGGTCAGCCCCAGCATTTT
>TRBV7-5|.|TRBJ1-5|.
CARGFDRAGNQPQHF
TGTGCCAGAGGATTCGACAGGGCGGGCAATCAGCCCCAGCATTTT
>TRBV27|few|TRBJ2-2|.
CASSPTSTGELFF
TGTGCCAGCAGTCCGACAAGCACCGGGGAGCTGTTTTTT
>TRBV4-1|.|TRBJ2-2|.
CASSQDSVPGELFF
TGCGCCAGCAGCCAAGATTCGGTGCCAGGGGAGCTGTTTTTT
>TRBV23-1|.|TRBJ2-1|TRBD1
CASSQSDRAVYNEQFF
TGCGCCAGCAGTCAATCGGACAGGGCTGTTTACAATGAGCAGTTCTTC
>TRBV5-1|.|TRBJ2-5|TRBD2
CASSLGLAGIQETQYF
TGCGCCAGCAGCTTGGGACTAGCGGGGATTCAAGAGACCCAGTACTTC
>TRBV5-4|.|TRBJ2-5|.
CASSLITDQETQYF
TGTGCCAGCAGCTTGATCACAGATCAAGAGACCCAGTACTTC
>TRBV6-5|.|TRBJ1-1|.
CASIRGDTEAFF
TGTGCCAGCATTCGCGGGGACACTGAAGCTTTCTTT
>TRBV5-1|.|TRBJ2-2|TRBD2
CASSSSPLAGITGELFF
TGCGCCAGCAGCTCTTCCCCACTAGCGGGGATCACCGGGGAGCTGTTTTTT
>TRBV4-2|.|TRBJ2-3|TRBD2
CASSQALAGGSTDTQYF
TGTGCCAGCAGCCAAGCACTAGCGGGGGGGTCCACAGATACGCAGTATTTT
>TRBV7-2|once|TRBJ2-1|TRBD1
CASSPWTGLAAVEGEQFF
TGTGCCAGCAGCCCCTGGACAGGGCTTGCAGCAGTTGAGGGTGAGCAGTTCTTC
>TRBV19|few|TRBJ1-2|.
CASSIDRQNYGYTF
TGTGCCAGTAGTATAGATCGCCAGAACTATGGCTACACCTTC
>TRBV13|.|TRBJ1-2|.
CASSLRGSYGYTF
TGTGCCAGCAGCTTACGGGGGAGCTATGGCTACACCTTC